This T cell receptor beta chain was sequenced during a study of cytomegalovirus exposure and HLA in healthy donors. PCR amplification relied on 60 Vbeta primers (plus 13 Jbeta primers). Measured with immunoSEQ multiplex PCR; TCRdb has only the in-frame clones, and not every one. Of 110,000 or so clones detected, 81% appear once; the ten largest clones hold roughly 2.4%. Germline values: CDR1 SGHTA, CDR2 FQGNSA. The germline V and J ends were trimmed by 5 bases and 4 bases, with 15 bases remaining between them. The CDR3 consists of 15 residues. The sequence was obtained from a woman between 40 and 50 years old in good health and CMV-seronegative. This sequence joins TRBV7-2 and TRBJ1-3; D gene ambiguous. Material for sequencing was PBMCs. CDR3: CASSPFRDPGNTIYF. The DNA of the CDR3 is TGTGCCAGCAGCCCCTTTCGGGATCCCGGAAACACCATATATTTT. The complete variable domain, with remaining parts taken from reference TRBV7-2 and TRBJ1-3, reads GAGVSQSPSNKVTEKGKDVELRCDPISGHTALYWYRQSLGQGLEFLIYFQGNSAPDKSGLPSDRFSAERTGGSVSTLTIQRTQQEDSAVYLCASSPFRDPGNTIYFGEGSWLTVV.